What follows is one T cell receptor beta chain and its context. The entry originates in a study of blood T cell repertoires in COVID-19. The method was immunoSEQ multiplex PCR; TCRdb's version includes in-frame clones alone and lacks a portion of them. This table holds under 250,000 clones, around four fifths found once. Sequencing input: peripheral blood. The clonotype originates from a man aged 40-49 years with acute or convalescent COVID-19.

The CDR3: CASSHRMEPGASGNTIYF. As DNA, the CDR3 is TGTGCCAGCAGCCACCGGATGGAGCCGGGAGCCTCTGGAAACACCATATATTTT. The V gene is TRBV7-6, the J gene TRBJ1-3; unclear D gene. Germline CDR1 and CDR2: SGHVS and FNYEAQ. Trimming took off 5 bases at V and 0 bases at J, with 20 bases between the two ends. The length of the CDR3 is 18 residues. Combining the CDR3 with reference TRBV7-6 and TRBJ1-3 gives the whole variable domain GAGVSQSPRYKVTKRGQDVALRCDPISGHVSLYWYRQALGQGPEFLTYFNYEAQQDKSGLPNDRFSAERPEGSISTLTIQRTEQRDSAMYRCASSHRMEPGASGNTIYFGEGSWLTVV.